The 28 T cell receptor beta chains listed next were all sequenced from one sample in a study of CD8 T cells in ankylosing spondylitis. Study-wide results and caveats: Typical of ankylosing spondylitis blood, it appeared, was a TCR beta motif of eight highly homologous variants.

The antigens for these receptors are not known. MiXCR, run by TCRdb on the 5' RACE reads, gives a single entry per CDR3 protein. Of about 840,000 distinct CDR3 sequences listed, approximately 12% are singletons. Sequencing used blood, either unsorted or a sorted T cell fraction (not recorded which). These receptors all stem from a male donor with ankylosing spondylitis.

In its sample, this clonotype was seen a few times. V is TRBV7-8 and J is TRBJ2-5; D perhaps matches TRBD2 (6 bases). Trimming cost V 5 bases and J 5 bases, with 18 bases left between them. CDR1 and CDR2 (germline): SGHVS, FQNEAQ. The CDR3 is made up of 15 amino acids. DNA of the CDR3: TGTGCCAGCAGCCCGAACTTTAGTGGAGGGGAGACCCAGTACTTC. Protein: CASSPNFSGGETQYF. The full variable domain, completed using reference TRBV7-8 and TRBJ2-5, is GAGVSQSPRYKVAKRGQDVALRCDPISGHVSLFWYQQALGQGPEFLTYFQNEAQLDKSGLPSDRFFAERPEGSVSTLKIQRTQQEDSAVYLCASSPNFSGGETQYFGPGTRLLVL.

This clonotype was seen at least ten times. The genes are TRBV12-3 or TRBV12-4 and TRBJ1-3, with a tentative D call TRBD1 (6 bases). The V end was cut by 3 bases, the J end by 3 bases, with 9 bases between. This CDR3 spans 14 amino acids. CDR3 amino acids: CASSFAGDGNTIYF. The CDR3, as DNA: TGTGCCAGCAGTTTTGCAGGGGATGGAAACACCATATATTTT.

This clonotype was seen only a few times. The J gene is TRBJ2-4, the V gene TRBV18; TRBD1 matches at 10 bases. The V gene end was trimmed by 3 bases and the J gene end by 6 bases; junction bases not matched to a gene: 2. Germline V gene data show CDR1 as KGHSH and CDR2 as LQKENI. The CDR3 runs to 14 residues. The CDR3 DNA sequence: TGTGCCAGCTCACCGGGGACAGGGGCAAACATTCAGTACTTC. It codes for CASSPGTGANIQYF.

This clonotype was seen at least ten times. The CDR3 nucleotides read TGCAGTGGACTAGCGGGGGCGTCGACCCAGTACTTC. Translating it yields CSGLAGASTQYF. The chain is built from TRBV20-1 and TRBJ2-5; 12 nucleotides align to TRBD2. The CDR3 is made up of 12 amino acids. The V segment lost 7 bases and the J segment 7 bases; nucleotides outside the gene matches: 4. CDR1 is DFQATT, CDR2 SNEGSKA, per germline (reference sequence).

This clonotype was observed a handful of times. The V call is TRBV5-6, the J call TRBJ2-2; 11 positions match TRBD2. The V gene's germline CDR1 is SGHDT and CDR2 YYEEEE. J gave up 4 bases and V 0 bases, and 2 bases lay outside the gene matches. The CDR3 runs 16 residues. CDR3 sequence reads: CASSLVGTSGTGELFF. As DNA, the CDR3 is TGTGCCAGCAGCTTGGTGGGGACTAGCGGCACCGGGGAGCTGTTTTTT.

The rearrangement uses TRBV7-9 and TRBJ1-1; tentatively, D is TRBD1 (6 bases). The germline V and J ends were trimmed by 1 base and 1 base, with 10 bases remaining between them. From germline, CDR1 is SEHNR and CDR2 FQNEAQ (reference sequence). This CDR3 comprises 15 residues. As DNA, the CDR3 is TGTGCCAGCAGCTTAGTAGGGGGGAAGAACACTGAAGCTTTCTTT. Amino acids: CASSLVGGKNTEAFF.

Only a few counts were recorded for this clonotype. The chain combines TRBV10-3 with TRBJ1-1; no definite D call. Trimming took off 3 bases at V and 0 bases at J, with 5 bases between the two ends. Per the germline V gene, CDR1 is ENHRY and CDR2 is SYGVKD. The CDR3 is 13 amino acids. CDR3 in amino acids: CAISDSVNTEAFF. The CDR3 DNA reads as TGTGCCATCAGTGACTCAGTGAACACTGAAGCTTTCTTT.

This clonotype occurred many times. This sequence joins TRBV7-9 and TRBJ1-5; TRBD1 is a possible D gene (5 bases). V was trimmed by 7 bases and J by 5 bases, leaving 9 bases between them. The CDR3 loop spans 12 amino acids. Germline V CDR1 and CDR2: SEHNR, FQNEAQ (reference sequence). The CDR3 DNA reads as TGTGCCAGCACCCCGGGGGATCAGCCCCAGCATTTT. Its protein is CASTPGDQPQHF.

The chain links TRBV29-1 to TRBJ2-3; weak D call: TRBD2 (7 bases). The CDR3 consists of 14 residues. The V and J ends lost 2 bases and 3 bases respectively, with 12 bases between them. Germline V gene data show CDR1 as SQVTM and CDR2 as ANQGSEA. CDR3 region: CSVETGRVTDTQYF. DNA for the CDR3: TGCAGCGTTGAAACAGGGAGGGTTACAGATACGCAGTATTTT.

In its sample, this clonotype was seen a few times. The chain couples TRBV11-2 to TRBJ2-2; possibly TRBD2 for D (6 bases). CDR3 length: 16 amino acids. The V gene's germline CDR1 is SGHAT and CDR2 FQNNGV. V was trimmed by 4 bases and J by 2 bases, leaving 14 bases between them. CDR3: CASSSRDFTNTGELFF. CDR3 sequence (DNA): TGTGCCAGCAGCTCACGGGACTTTACCAACACCGGGGAGCTGTTTTTT.

This chain connects TRBV4-2 to TRBJ1-1; maybe TRBD1 (5 bases). The V gene lost 8 bases and the J gene lost 5 bases, with 12 bases spanning the gap. There are 12 residues in the CDR3. CDR1 is LGHNA, CDR2 YNFKEQ, per germline. CDR3 in DNA: TGTGCCAGCGGGGGGGGGAGGACTGAAGCTTTCTTT. Translated, it gives CASGGGRTEAFF.

V gene TRBV7-3 combines with J gene TRBJ1-1, with TRBD1 matching over 7 bases. V trimming: 2 bases; J trimming: 7 bases; junction bases outside the gene matches: 4. CDR3 length equals 13 residues. Germline values: CDR1 SGHTA, CDR2 FQGTGA. The DNA for the CDR3 is TGTGCCAGCAGCTTAGGACAGGCGCGTGAAGCTTTCTTT. Encoded protein: CASSLGQAREAFF.

This clonotype has a handful of counts. This rearrangement joins TRBV11-2 to TRBJ2-1; 12 nucleotides line up with TRBD2. Germline loops: CDR1 SGHAT, CDR2 FQNNGV. The CDR3 extends over 15 amino acids. The ends lost 6 bases at V and 9 bases at J; junction bases unmatched: 9. CDR3 in amino acids: CASRNLAGGPFEQFF. In nucleotides, the CDR3 is TGTGCCAGCAGAAATCTAGCGGGGGGGCCGTTTGAGCAGTTCTTC.

The chain has TRBV4-1 and TRBJ1-1, with no clear D. The CDR3 has 16 residues. The V end lost 4 bases, the J end lost 1 base, and 16 bases lay between the germline ends. The germline V gene encodes CDR1 MGHRA and CDR2 YSYEKL. CDR3 bases: TGCGCCAGCAGCCCGAGCGGCACAGTCTCGAACACTGAAGCTTTCTTT. Its translation is CASSPSGTVSNTEAFF.

This clonotype was observed a few times. The chain couples TRBV2 to TRBJ2-1; no definite D call. V was clipped by 3 bases and J by 6 bases, with 6 bases between them. CDR3 length equals 12 residues. Looked up from germline, CDR1 is SNHLY and CDR2 is FYNNEI. DNA of the CDR3: TGTGCCAGCAGTGAGTCGATCAATGAGCAGTTCTTC. Translating gives CASSESINEQFF.

This clonotype was detected only a few times. This chain connects TRBV15 to TRBJ1-6, with a possible D match to TRBD1 (5 bases). The CDR3 is made up of 14 amino acids. Per germline, CDR1 LNHNV and CDR2 YYDKDF (reference sequence). Trimming cost V 0 bases and J 6 bases, with 6 bases left between them. DNA of the CDR3: TGTGCCACCAGCAGAGACGGGGGTAATTCACCCCTCCACTTT. Its translation: CATSRDGGNSPLHF. The full variable domain, in which reference TRBV15 and TRBJ1-6 provide the parts outside the CDR3, is DAMVIQNPRYQVTQFGKPVTLSCSQTLNHNVMYWYQQKSSQAPKLLFHYYDKDFNNEADTPDNFQSRRPNTSFCFLDIRSPGLGDTAMYLCATSRDGGNSPLHFGNGTRLTVT.

The chain has TRBV4-2 and TRBJ1-1; D remains unclear. V lost 1 base and J lost 1, with 13 bases in between. Germline V gene data show CDR1 as LGHNA and CDR2 as YNFKEQ. This CDR3 is built from 16 residues. The CDR3 region is CASSQVTGAENTEAFF. Written as DNA, the CDR3 is TGTGCCAGCAGCCAAGTAACGGGAGCTGAGAACACTGAAGCTTTCTTT.

The J gene is TRBJ1-1, the V gene TRBV2, with a weak D call TRBD1 (6 bases). The CDR3 is 12 residues long. V was clipped by 6 bases and J by 6 bases, with 11 bases between them. Germline V lookup: CDR1 SNHLY, CDR2 FYNNEI. This CDR3 is CASRGDISEAFF. Written as DNA, the CDR3 is TGTGCCAGCAGGGGGGACATTTCTGAAGCTTTCTTT. The whole variable domain, filled in from reference TRBV2 and TRBJ1-1, reads EPEVTQTPSHQVTQMGQEVILRCVPISNHLYFYWYRQILGQKVEFLVSFYNNEISEKSEIFDDQFSVERPDGSNFTLKIRSTKLEDSAMYFCASRGDISEAFFGQGTRLTVV.

In its sample, this clonotype was seen a few times. This sequence joins TRBV6-1 and TRBJ1-2; D is perhaps TRBD1 (6 bases). Germline V gene sequence: CDR1 MNHNS, CDR2 SASEGT. V was pared by 6 bases and J by 8 bases, with 22 bases between. The CDR3 is made up of 15 amino acids. The CDR3 DNA follows: TGTGCCAGCAGCCCCACCGGGACAAGGAAGGGCGGCTACACCTTC. This encodes CASSPTGTRKGGYTF.

This chain connects TRBV5-1 to TRBJ2-7; D might be TRBD1 (8 bases). This CDR3 is built from 16 residues. Germline-derived CDR1 and CDR2 are SGHRS and YFSETQ. The germline V and J ends were trimmed by 4 bases and 0 bases, with 17 bases remaining between them. This CDR3 reads CASSQGAGDPSYEQYF. In DNA form, the CDR3 reads TGCGCCAGCAGCCAGGGGGCGGGGGATCCCTCCTACGAGCAGTACTTC.

The chain uses TRBV7-2 and TRBJ1-1; weak D call: TRBD1 (5 bases). Germline CDR1 reads SGHTA; CDR2 reads FQGNSA. V gave up 1 base and J gave up 5 bases, with 14 bases separating them. There are 15 residues in the CDR3. The chain's CDR3 is CASSLGQGSKTEAFF. The DNA of the CDR3 is TGTGCCAGCAGCTTAGGTCAGGGCTCAAAAACTGAAGCTTTCTTT.

The CDR3 loop reads CASSLDGGVGDTQYF. In DNA, the CDR3 is TGCGCCAGCAGCTTGGACGGGGGGGTTGGAGATACGCAGTATTTT. This chain uses TRBV5-1 with TRBJ2-3; 8 bases align to TRBD2. J was trimmed by 5 bases and V by 0 bases; bases with no gene match: 5. Germline loops: CDR1 SGHRS, CDR2 YFSETQ. The CDR3 extends over 15 amino acids.

This clonotype was counted between two and nine times. The chain recombines TRBV10-3 with TRBJ2-6, with 7 bases matching TRBD1. Per germline, CDR1 ENHRY and CDR2 SYGVKD. The length of the CDR3 is 18 residues. With V trimmed by 3 bases and J by 2 bases, 10 bases remained unmatched. The CDR3 loop is CAISERWKQGTGANVLTF. The CDR3 DNA reads TGTGCCATCAGTGAACGGTGGAAACAGGGGACTGGGGCCAACGTCCTGACTTTC.

In its sample, this clonotype was seen a few times. The rearrangement joins TRBV4-2 to TRBJ1-4, with D hard to call. V was cut by 0 bases and J by 7 bases, with 6 bases left in between. Germline CDR1 and CDR2: LGHNA and YNFKEQ. This CDR3 has 13 amino acids. The CDR3 region is CASSQDEGEKLFF. The CDR3 coding sequence is TGTGCCAGCAGCCAAGATGAGGGTGAAAAACTGTTTTTT.

Many counts were recorded for this clonotype. The chain combines TRBV6-2 or TRBV6-3 with TRBJ2-1; TRBD1 aligns across 8 bases. The V and J ends lost 8 bases and 3 bases, in that order; junction bases with no gene match: 6. This CDR3 has 14 residues. Germline values: CDR1 MNHEY, CDR2 SVGEGT. CDR3 sequence (DNA): TGTGCCAGCCGTCGCGGACAGGGCTACAATGAGCAGTTCTTC. This encodes CASRRGQGYNEQFF.

The rearrangement joins TRBV27 to TRBJ2-5; D remains ambiguous. Looked up from germline, CDR1 is MNHEY and CDR2 is SMNVEV (reference sequence). This CDR3 has 15 amino acids. The V gene lost 2 bases and the J gene lost 4 bases, with 14 bases spanning the gap. CDR3 in amino acids: CASSLRPFSGETQYF. The CDR3 DNA reads as TGTGCCAGCAGTTTACGCCCATTTTCCGGAGAGACCCAGTACTTC.

This clonotype was detected only a few times. The chain joins TRBV27 to TRBJ2-5, with a tentative D call TRBD2 (6 bases). V dropped 5 bases and J dropped 3 bases, with 19 bases sitting between them. Germline loops: CDR1 MNHEY, CDR2 SMNVEV (reference sequence). The CDR3 extends over 16 amino acids. In DNA form, the CDR3 reads TGTGCCAGCAGTCGGAGGGTCAAGGGCAGAGAAGAGACCCAGTACTTC. Its protein is CASSRRVKGREETQYF.

This rearrangement joins TRBV6-2 or TRBV6-3 to TRBJ2-3; the D is unclear. Germline V gives CDR1 MNHEY, CDR2 SVGEGT. The CDR3 runs 13 residues. Trimming shortened V by 6 bases and J by 6 bases, and 13 bases separated the two germline ends. This CDR3 is CASRNLSRDTQYF. The CDR3, as DNA: TGTGCCAGCAGAAACCTTTCCAGGGATACGCAGTATTTT.